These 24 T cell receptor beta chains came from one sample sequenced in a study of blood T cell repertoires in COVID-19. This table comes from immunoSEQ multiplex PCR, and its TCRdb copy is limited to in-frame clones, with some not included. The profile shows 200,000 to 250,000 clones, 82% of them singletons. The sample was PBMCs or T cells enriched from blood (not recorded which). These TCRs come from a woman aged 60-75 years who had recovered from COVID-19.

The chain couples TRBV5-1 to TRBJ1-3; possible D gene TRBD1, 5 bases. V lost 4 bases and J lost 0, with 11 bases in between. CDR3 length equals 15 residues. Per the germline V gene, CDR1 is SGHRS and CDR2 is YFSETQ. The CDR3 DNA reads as TGCGCCAGCAGCGCGGGACGCAGCTCTGGAAACACCATATATTTT. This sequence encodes CASSAGRSSGNTIYF. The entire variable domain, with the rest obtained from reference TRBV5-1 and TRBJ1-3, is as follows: KAGVTQTPRYLIKTRGQQVTLSCSPISGHRSVSWYQQTPGQGLQFLFEYFSETQRNKGNFPGRFSGRQFSNSRSEMNVSTLELGDSALYLCASSAGRSSGNTIYFGEGSWLTVV.

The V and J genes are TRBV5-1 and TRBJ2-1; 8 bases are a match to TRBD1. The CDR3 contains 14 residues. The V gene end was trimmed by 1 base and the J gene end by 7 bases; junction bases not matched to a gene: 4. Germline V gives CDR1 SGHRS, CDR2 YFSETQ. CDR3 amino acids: CASSLWQGANEQFF. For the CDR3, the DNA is TGCGCCAGCAGCTTGTGGCAGGGGGCAAATGAGCAGTTCTTC.

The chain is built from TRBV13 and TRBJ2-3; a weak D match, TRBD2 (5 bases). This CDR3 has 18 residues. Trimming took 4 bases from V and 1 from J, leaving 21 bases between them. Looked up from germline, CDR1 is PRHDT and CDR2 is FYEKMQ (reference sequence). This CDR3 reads CASSSSRLRLPRTDTQYF. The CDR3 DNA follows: TGTGCCAGCAGCTCCTCTAGACTAAGACTACCCCGCACAGATACGCAGTATTTT.

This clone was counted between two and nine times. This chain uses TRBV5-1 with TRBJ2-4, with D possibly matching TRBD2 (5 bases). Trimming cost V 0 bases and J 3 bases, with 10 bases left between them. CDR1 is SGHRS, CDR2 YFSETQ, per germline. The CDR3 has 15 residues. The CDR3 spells CASSLGSGNKNIQYF. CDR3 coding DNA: TGCGCCAGCAGCTTGGGGAGCGGCAACAAAAACATTCAGTACTTC.

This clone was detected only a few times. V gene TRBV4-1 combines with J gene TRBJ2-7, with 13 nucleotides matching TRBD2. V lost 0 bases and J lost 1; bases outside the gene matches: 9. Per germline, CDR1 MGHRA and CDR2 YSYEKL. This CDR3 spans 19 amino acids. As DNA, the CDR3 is TGCGCCAGCAGCCAAGATGCGACTAGCGGGAGGACCGTGTCCTACGAGCAGTACTTC. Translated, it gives CASSQDATSGRTVSYEQYF.

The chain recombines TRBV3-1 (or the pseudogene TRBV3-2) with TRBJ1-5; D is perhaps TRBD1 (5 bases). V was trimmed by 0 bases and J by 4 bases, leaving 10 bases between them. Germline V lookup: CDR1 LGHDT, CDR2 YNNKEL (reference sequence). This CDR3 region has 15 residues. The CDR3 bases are TGTGCCAGCAGCCAAGATTGGGGGGGGAATCAGCCCCAGCATTTT. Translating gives CASSQDWGGNQPQHF.

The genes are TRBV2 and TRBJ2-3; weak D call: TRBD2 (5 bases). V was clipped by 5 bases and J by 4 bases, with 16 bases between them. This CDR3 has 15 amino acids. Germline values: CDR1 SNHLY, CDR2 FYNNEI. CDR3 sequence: CASSPIPGMADTQYF. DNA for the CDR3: TGTGCCAGCAGTCCAATCCCGGGGATGGCAGATACGCAGTATTTT.

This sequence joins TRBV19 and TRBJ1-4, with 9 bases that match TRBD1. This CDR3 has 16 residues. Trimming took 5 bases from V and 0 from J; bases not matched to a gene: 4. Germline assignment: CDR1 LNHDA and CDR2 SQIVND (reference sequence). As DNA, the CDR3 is TGTGCCAGTAGTGCAAGACAGGGGGCAACTAATGAAAAACTGTTTTTT. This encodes CASSARQGATNEKLFF.

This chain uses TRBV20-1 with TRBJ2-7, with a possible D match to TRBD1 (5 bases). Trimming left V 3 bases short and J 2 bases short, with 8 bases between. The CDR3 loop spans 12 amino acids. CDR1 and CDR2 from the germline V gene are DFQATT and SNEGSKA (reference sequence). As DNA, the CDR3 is TGCAGTGCTAGTCAGGGTGCCTACGAGCAGTACTTC. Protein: CSASQGAYEQYF.

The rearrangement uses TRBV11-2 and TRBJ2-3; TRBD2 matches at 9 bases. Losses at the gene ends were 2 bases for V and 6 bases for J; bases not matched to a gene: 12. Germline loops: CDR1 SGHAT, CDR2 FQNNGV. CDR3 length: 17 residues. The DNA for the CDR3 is TGTGCCAGCAGCTTATTCGTAGGCGGGAGGGCTTTCGATACGCAGTATTTT. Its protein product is CASSLFVGGRAFDTQYF.

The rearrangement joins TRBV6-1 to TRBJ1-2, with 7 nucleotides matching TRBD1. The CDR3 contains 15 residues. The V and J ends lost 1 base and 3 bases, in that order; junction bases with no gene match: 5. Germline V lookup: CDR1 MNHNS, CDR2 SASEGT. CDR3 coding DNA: TGTGCCAGCAGTGAAGTAGGGGGCAATCACTATGGCTACACCTTC. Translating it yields CASSEVGGNHYGYTF.

The CDR3 DNA reads as TGTGCCAGCAGCACGCAGGGGGCCTCGTCCGAGACCCAGTACTTC. This codes for CASSTQGASSETQYF. The chain combines TRBV7-2 with TRBJ2-5, with TRBD1 matching 8 bases. Germline lookup yields CDR1 SGHTA and CDR2 FQGNSA. V trimming: 5 bases; J trimming: 5 bases; junction bases outside the gene matches: 10. This CDR3 spans 15 amino acids.

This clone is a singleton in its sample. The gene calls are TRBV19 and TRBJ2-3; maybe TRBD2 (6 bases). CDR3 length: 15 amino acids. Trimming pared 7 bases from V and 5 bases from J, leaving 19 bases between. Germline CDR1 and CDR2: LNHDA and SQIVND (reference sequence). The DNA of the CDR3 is TGTGCCAGTACCCCCTCGGGAGTGGAGCGAGATACGCAGTATTTT. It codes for CASTPSGVERDTQYF.

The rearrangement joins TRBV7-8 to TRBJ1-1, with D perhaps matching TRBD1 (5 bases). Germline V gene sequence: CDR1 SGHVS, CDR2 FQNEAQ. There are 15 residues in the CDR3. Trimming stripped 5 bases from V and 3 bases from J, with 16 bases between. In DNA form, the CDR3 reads TGTGCCAGCAGCCGGGAGAGGGGCGGGGACACTGAAGCTTTCTTT. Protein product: CASSRERGGDTEAFF.

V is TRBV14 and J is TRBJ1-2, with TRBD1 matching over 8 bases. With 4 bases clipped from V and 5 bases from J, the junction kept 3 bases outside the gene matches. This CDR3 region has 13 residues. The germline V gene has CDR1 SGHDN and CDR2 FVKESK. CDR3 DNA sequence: TGTGCCAGCAGCCCCGGACAGGGATATGGCTACACCTTC. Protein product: CASSPGQGYGYTF. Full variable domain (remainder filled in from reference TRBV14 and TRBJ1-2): EAGVTQFPSHSVIEKGQTVTLRCDPISGHDNLYWYRRVMGKEIKFLLHFVKESKQDESGMPNNRFLAERTGGTYSTLKVQPAELEDSGVYFCASSPGQGYGYTFGSGTRLTVV.

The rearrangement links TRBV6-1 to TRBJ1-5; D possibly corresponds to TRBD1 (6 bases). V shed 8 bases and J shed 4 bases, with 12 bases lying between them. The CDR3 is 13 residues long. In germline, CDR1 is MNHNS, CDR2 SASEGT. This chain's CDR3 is CASGQSRNQPQHF. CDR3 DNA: TGTGCCAGCGGACAGTCTAGGAATCAGCCCCAGCATTTT.

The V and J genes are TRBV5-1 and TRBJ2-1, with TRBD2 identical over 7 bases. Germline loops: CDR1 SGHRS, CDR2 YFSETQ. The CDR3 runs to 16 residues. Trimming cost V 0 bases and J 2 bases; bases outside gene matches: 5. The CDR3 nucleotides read TGCGCCAGCAGCTTGGATGCGGGAGAGACCTACAATGAGCAGTTCTTC. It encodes CASSLDAGETYNEQFF. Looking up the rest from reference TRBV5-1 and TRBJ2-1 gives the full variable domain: KAGVTQTPRYLIKTRGQQVTLSCSPISGHRSVSWYQQTPGQGLQFLFEYFSETQRNKGNFPGRFSGRQFSNSRSEMNVSTLELGDSALYLCASSLDAGETYNEQFFGPGTRLTVL.

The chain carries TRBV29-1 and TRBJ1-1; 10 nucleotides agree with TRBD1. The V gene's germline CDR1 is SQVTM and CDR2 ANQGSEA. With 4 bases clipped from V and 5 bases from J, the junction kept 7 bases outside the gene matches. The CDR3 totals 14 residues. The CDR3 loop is CSVGPGTGVTEAFF. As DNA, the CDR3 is TGCAGCGTTGGTCCCGGGACAGGGGTTACTGAAGCTTTCTTT.

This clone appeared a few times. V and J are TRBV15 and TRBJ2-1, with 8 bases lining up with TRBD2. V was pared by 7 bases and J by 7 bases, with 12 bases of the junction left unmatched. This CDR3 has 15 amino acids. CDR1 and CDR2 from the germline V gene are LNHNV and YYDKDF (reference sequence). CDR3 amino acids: CATMEWKAGVNEQFF. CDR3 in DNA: TGTGCCACCATGGAGTGGAAAGCGGGAGTAAATGAGCAGTTCTTC.

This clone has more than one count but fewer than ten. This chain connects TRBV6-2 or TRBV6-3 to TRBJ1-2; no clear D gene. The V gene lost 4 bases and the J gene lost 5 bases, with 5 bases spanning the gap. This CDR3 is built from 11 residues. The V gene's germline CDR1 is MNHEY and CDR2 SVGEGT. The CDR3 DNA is TGTGCCAGCAGTTGGGAGTATGGCTACACCTTC. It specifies CASSWEYGYTF.

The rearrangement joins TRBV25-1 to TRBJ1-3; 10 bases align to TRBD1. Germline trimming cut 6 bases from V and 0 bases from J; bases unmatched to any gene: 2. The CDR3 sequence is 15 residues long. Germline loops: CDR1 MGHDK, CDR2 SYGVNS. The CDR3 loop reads CASSGTGASGNTIYF. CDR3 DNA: TGTGCCAGCAGCGGGACAGGGGCCTCTGGAAACACCATATATTTT.

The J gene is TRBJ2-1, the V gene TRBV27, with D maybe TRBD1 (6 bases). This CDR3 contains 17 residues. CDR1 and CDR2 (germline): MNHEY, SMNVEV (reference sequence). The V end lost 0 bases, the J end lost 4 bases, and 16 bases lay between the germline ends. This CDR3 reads CASSLSSGQAKYNEQFF. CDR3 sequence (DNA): TGTGCCAGCAGTTTATCGTCGGGACAAGCTAAATACAATGAGCAGTTCTTC.

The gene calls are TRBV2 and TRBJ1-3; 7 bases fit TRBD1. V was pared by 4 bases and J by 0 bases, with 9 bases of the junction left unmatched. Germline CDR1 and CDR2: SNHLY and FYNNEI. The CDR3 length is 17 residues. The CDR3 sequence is CASSGELGTASGNTIYF. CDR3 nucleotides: TGTGCCAGCAGTGGAGAACTTGGGACAGCCTCTGGAAACACCATATATTTT.

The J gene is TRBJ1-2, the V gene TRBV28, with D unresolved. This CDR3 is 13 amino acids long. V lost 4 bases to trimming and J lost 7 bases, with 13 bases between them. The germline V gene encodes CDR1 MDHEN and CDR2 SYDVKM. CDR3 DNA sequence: TGTGCCAGCAGTTCCCCGGTCCTTCCTGGCTACACCTTC. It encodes CASSSPVLPGYTF.